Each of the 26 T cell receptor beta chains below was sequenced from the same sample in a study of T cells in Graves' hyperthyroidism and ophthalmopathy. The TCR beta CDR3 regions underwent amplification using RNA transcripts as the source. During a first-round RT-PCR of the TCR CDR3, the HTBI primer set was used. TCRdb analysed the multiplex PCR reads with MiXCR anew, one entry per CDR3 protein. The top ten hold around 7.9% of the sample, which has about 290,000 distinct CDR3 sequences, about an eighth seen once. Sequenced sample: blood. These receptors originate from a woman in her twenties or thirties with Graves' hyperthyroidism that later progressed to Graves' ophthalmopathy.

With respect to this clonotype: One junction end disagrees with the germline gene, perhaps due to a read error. DNA for the CDR3: TGCGCCAGCATCCAAGATTGGCGGGGCTACGAGCAGTACTTC. Translation: CASIQDWRGYEQYF. The rearrangement uses TRBV4-3 and TRBJ2-7; possible D gene TRBD2, 6 bases. This CDR3 is 14 amino acids long. CDR1 and CDR2 from the germline V gene are LGHNA and YSLEER.

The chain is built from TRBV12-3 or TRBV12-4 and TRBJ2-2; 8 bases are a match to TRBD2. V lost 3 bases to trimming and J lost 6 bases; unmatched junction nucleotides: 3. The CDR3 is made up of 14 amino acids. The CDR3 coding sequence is TGTGCCAGCAGTTTGTCGGGGGGGGCCGGGGAGCTGTTTTTT. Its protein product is CASSLSGGAGELFF.

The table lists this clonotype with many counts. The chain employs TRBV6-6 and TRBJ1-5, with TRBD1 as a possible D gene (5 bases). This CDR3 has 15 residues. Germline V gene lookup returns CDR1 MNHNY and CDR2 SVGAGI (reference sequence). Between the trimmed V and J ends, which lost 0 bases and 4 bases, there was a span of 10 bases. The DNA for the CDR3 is TGTGCCAGCAGTTACTCTGGGCAGGGAAATCAGCCCCAGCATTTT. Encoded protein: CASSYSGQGNQPQHF.

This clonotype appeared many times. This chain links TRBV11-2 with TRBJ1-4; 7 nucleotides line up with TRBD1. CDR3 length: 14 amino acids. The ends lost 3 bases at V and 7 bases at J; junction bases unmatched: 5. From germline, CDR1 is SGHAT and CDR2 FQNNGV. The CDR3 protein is CASSFQGGVEKLFF. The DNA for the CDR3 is TGTGCCAGCAGCTTTCAGGGGGGGGTTGAAAAACTGTTTTTT.

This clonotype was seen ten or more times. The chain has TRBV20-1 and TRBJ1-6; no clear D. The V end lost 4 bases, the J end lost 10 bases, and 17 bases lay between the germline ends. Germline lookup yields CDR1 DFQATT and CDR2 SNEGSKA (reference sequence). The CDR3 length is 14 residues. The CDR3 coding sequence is TGCAGTGCTACTTCGCTCCGAACTGGATCACCCCTCCACTTT. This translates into CSATSLRTGSPLHF.

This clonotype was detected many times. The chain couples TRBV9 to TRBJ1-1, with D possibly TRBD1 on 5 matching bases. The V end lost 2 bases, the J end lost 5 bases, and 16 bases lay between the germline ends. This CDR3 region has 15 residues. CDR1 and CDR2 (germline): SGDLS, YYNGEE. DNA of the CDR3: TGTGCCAGCAGCGTGGGAGGGACGGAGGGGACTGAAGCTTTCTTT. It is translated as CASSVGGTEGTEAFF.

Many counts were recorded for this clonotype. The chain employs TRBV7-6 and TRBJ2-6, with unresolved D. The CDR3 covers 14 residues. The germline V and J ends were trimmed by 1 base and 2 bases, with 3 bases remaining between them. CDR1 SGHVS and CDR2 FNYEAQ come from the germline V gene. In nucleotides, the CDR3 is TGTGCCAGCAGCTTAGTGGCTGGGGCCAACGTCCTGACTTTC. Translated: CASSLVAGANVLTF.

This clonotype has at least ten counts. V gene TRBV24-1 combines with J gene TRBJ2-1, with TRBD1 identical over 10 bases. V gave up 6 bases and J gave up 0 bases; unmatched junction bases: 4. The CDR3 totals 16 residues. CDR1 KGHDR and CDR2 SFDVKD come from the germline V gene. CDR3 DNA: TGTGCCACCAGTTCCCGGGACAGGGGCTCCTACAATGAGCAGTTCTTC. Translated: CATSSRDRGSYNEQFF.

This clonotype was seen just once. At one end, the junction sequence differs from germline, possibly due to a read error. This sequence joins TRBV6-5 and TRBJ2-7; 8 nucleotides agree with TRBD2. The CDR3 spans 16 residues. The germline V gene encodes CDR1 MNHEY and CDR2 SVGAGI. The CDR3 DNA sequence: TGTGCCAGCGGTTACTCTCGCCTAGCGGGCTCCTACGCGCAGTACTTC. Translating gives CASGYSRLAGSYAQYF.

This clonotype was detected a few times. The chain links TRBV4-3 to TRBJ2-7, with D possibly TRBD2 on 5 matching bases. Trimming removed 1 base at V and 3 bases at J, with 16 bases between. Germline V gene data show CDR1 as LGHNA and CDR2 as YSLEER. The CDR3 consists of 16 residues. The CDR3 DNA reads TGCGCCAGCAGCCAAGCGACCGGGGAGCCCTTCTACGAGCAGTACTTC. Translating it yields CASSQATGEPFYEQYF.

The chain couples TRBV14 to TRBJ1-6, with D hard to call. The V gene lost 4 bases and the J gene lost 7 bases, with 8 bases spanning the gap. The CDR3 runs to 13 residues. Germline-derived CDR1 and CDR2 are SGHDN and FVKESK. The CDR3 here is CASSRNFNSPLHF. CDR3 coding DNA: TGTGCCAGCAGCCGGAACTTCAATTCACCCCTCCACTTT.

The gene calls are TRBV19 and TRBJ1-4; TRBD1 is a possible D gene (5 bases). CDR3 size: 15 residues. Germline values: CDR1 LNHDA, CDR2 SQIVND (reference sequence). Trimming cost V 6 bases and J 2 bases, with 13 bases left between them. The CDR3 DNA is TGTGCCAGTAGCCGGTGGGGGTCCACTAATGAAAAACTGTTTTTT. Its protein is CASSRWGSTNEKLFF.

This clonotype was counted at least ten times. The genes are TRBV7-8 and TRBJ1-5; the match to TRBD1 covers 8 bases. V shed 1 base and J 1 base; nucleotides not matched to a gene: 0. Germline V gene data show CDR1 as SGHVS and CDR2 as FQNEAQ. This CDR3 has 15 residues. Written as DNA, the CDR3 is TGTGCCAGCAGCTTAGACAGGGGGAGCAATCAGCCCCAGCATTTT. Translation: CASSLDRGSNQPQHF.

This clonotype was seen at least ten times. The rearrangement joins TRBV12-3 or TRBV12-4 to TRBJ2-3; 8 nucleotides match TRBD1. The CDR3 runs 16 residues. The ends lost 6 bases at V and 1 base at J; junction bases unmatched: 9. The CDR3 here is CASSLPPGQGTDTQYF. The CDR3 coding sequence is TGTGCCAGCAGCCTCCCCCCGGGACAGGGCACAGATACGCAGTATTTT.

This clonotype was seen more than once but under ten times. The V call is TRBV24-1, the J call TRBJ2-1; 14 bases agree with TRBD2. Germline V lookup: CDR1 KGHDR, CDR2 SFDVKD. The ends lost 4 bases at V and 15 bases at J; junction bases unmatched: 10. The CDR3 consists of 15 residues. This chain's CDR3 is CATSEPGLAGVILFF. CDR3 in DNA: TGTGCCACCAGTGAGCCGGGACTAGCGGGAGTTATCCTGTTCTTC.

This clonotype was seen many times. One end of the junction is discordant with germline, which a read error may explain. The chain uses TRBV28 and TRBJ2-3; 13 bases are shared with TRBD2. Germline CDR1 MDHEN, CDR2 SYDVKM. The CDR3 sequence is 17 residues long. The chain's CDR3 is CASKTSGRAGQADTQYF. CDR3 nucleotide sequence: TGTGCCAGCAAAACTAGCGGGAGGGCCGGTCAGGCAGATACGCAATATTTT. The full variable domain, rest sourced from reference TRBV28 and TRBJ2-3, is DVKVTQSSRYLVKRTGEKVFLECVQDMDHENMFWYRQDPGLGLRLIYFSYDVKMKEKGDIPEGYSVSREKKERFSLILESASTNQTSMYLCASKTSGRAGQADTQYFGPGTRLTVL.

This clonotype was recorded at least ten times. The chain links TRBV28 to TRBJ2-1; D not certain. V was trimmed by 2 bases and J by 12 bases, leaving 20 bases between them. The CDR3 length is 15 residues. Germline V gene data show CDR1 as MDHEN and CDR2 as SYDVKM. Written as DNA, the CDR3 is TGTGCCAGCAGTTTAAGTGTGGGGAATCGTGTCTGGCAGTTCTTC. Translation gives CASSLSVGNRVWQFF.

CDR3: CASSLLVGGQPQHF. As DNA, the CDR3 is TGTGCCAGCAGTTTATTAGTCGGGGGTCAGCCCCAGCATTTT. The chain joins TRBV28 to TRBJ1-5; D possibly corresponds to TRBD1 (5 bases). The ends were cut back, 1 base at V and 6 bases at J, with 10 bases in the middle. Germline V lookup: CDR1 MDHEN, CDR2 SYDVKM. CDR3 size: 14 residues.

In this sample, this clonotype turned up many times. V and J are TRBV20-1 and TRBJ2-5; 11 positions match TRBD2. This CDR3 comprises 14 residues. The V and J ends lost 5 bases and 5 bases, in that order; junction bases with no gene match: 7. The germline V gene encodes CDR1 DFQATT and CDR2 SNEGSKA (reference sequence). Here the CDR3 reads CSAVAGGPGETQYF. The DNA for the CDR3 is TGCAGTGCTGTAGCGGGAGGGCCAGGGGAGACCCAGTACTTC.

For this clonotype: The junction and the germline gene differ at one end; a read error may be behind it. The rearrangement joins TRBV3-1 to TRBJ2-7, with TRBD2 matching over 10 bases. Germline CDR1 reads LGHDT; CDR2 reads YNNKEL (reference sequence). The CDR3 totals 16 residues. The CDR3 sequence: CASSQDQREGPHERYF. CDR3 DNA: TGTGCCAGCAGCCAAGATCAGCGGGAGGGCCCCCACGAGCGGTACTTC.

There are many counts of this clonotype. The CDR3 loop is CASSPRRSDNEQFF. The CDR3 coding sequence is TGTGCCAGCTCGCCTCGACGTTCAGACAATGAGCAGTTCTTC. J is TRBJ2-1 and V is TRBV7-9, with D unclear. V was shortened by 8 bases and J by 5 bases, with 16 bases between the two germline ends. Germline CDR1 reads SEHNR; CDR2 reads FQNEAQ (reference sequence). The CDR3 sequence is 14 residues long.

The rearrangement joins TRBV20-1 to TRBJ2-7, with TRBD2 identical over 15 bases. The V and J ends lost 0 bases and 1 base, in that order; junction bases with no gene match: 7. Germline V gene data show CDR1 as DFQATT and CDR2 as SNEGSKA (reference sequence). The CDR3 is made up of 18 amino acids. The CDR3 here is CSARDQGGTSGRSYEQYF. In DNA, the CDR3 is TGCAGTGCTAGAGATCAGGGGGGGACTAGCGGGAGGTCCTACGAGCAGTACTTC.

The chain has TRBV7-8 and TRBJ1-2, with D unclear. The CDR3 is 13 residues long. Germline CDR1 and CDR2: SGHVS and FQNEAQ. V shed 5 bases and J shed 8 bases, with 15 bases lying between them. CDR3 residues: CASSESGPSGYTF. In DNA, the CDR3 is TGTGCCAGCAGCGAAAGCGGTCCTAGCGGCTACACCTTC.

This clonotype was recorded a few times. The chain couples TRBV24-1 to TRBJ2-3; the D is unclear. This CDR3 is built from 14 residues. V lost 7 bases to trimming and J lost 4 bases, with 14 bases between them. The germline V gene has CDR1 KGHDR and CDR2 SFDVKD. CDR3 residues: CATSGSGAPDTQYF. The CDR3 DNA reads TGTGCCACCAGCGGGTCCGGAGCGCCAGATACGCAGTATTTT.

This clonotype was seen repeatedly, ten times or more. The CDR3 nucleotides read TGTGCCAGCAGTTTAGGGGCGGGGGGGAAAGCTTTCTTT. Protein: CASSLGAGGKAFF. The V gene is TRBV28, the J gene TRBJ1-1; weak D call: TRBD1 (5 bases). Germline V gene data show CDR1 as MDHEN and CDR2 as SYDVKM. Trimming removed 2 bases at V and 9 bases at J, with 13 bases between. This CDR3 is 13 amino acids long.

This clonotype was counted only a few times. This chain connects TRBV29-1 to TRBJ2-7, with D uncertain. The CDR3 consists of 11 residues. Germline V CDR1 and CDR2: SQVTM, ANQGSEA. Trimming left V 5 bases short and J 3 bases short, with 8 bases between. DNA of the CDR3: TGCAGCGTTAGCACGGGCTACGAGCAGTACTTC. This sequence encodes CSVSTGYEQYF.